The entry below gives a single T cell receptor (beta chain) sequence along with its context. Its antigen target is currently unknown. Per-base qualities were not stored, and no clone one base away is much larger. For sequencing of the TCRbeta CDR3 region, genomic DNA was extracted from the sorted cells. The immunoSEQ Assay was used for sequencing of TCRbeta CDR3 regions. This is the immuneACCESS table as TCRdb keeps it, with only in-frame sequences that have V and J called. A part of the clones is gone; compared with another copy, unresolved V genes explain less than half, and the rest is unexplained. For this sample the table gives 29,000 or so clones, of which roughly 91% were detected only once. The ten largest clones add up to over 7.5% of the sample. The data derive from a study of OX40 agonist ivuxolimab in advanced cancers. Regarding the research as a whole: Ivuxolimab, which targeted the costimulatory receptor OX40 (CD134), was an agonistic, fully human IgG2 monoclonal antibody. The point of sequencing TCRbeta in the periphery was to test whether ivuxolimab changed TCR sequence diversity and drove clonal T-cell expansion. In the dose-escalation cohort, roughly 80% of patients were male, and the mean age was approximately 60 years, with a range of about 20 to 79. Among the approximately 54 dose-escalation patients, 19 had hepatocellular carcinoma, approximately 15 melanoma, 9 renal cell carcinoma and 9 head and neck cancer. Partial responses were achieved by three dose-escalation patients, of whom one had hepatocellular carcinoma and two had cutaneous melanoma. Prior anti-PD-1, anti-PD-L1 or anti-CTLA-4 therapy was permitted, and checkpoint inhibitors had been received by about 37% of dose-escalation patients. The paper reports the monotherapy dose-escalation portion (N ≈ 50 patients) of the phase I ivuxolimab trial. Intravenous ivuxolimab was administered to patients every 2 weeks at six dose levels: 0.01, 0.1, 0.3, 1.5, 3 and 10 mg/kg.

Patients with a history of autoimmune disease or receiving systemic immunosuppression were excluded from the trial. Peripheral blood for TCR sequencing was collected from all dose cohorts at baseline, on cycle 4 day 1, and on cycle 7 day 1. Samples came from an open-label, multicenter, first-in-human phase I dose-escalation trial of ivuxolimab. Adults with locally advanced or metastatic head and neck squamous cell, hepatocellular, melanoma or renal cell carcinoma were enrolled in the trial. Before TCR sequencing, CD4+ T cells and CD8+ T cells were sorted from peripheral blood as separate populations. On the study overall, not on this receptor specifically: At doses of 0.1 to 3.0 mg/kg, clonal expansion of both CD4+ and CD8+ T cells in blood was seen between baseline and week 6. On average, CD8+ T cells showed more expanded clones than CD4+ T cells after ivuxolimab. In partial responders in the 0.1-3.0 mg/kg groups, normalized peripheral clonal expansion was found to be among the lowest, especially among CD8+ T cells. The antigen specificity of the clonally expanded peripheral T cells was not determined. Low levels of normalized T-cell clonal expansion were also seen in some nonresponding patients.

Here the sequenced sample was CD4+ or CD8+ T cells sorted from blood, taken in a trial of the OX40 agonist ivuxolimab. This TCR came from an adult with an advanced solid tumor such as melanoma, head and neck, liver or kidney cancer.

The CDR3 corresponds to CASSPPGVGYGYTF. The DNA sequence follows: TGTGCCAGCAGCCCCCCAGGGGTAGGCTATGGCTACACCTTC. The rearrangement joined TRBV5-4 to TRBJ1-2; the D gene is perhaps TRBD1, on 6 matching bases. CDR1 and CDR2 are drawn from the germline V gene (reference sequence): SGHNT, YYREEE. Cut back by 4 bases and 4 bases, the V and J ends lie 14 bases apart. Measured from the cysteine to the phenylalanine, the CDR3 is 14 residues long. The entry retains the CDR3 DNA only, 42 bases that are in frame from base 1.